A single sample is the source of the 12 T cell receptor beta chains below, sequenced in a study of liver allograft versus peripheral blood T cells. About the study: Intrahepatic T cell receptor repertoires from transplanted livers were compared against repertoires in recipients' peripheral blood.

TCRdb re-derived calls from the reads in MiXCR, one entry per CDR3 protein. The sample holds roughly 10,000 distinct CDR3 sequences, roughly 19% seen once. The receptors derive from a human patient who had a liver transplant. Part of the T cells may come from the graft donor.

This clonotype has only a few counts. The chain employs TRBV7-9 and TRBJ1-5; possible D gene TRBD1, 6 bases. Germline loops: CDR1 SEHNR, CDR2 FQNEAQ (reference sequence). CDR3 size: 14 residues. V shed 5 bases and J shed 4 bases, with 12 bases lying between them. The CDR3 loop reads CASSHRDNNQPQHF. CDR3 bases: TGTGCCAGCAGCCACCGGGACAATAATCAGCCCCAGCATTTT. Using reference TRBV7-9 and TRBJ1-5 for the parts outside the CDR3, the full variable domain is DTGVSQNPRHKITKRGQNVTFRCDPISEHNRLYWYRQTLGQGPEFLTYFQNEAQLEKSRLLSDRFSAERPKGSFSTLEIQRTEQGDSAMYLCASSHRDNNQPQHFGDGTRLSIL.

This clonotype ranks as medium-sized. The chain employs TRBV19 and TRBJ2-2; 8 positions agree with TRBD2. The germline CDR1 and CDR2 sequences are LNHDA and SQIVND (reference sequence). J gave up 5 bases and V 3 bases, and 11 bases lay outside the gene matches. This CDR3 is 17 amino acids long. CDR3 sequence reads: CASSMEPAGGGTGELFF. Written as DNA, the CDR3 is TGTGCCAGTAGTATGGAACCGGCGGGAGGAGGAACCGGGGAGCTGTTTTTT.

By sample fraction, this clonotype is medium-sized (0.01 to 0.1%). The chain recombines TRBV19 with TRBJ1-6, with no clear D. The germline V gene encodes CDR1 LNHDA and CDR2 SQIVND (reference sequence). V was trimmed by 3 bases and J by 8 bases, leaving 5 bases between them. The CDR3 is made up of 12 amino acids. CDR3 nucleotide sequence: TGTGCCAGTAGTATCCCCGATTCACCCCTCCACTTT. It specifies CASSIPDSPLHF.

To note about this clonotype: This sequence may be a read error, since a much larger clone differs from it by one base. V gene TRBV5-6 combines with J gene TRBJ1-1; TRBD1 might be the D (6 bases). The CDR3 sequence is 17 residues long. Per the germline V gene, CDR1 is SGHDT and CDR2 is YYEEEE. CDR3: CTSSPDSPTGQNTEAFF. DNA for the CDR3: TGTACCAGCAGCCCGGACTCACCTACAGGGCAGAACACTGAAGCTTTCTTT. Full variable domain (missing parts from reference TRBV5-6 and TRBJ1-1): DAGVTQSPTHLIKTRGQQVTLRCSPKSGHDTVSWYQQALGQGPQFIFQYYEEEERQRGNFPDRFSGHQFPNYSSELNVNALLLGDSALYLCTSSPDSPTGQNTEAFFGQGTRLTVV.

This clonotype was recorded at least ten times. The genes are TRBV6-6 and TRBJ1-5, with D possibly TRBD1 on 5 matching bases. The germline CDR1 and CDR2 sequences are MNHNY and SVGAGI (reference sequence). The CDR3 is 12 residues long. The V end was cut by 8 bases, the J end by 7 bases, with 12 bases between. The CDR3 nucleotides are TGTGCCAGCTCCTTGGGGGGACAGCCCCAGCATTTT. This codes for CASSLGGQPQHF.

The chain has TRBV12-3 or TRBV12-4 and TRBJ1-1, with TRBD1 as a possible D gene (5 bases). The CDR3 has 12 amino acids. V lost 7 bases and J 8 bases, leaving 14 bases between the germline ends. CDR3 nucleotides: TGTGCCAGCACCCCCTCAGGGCAAGAAGCTTTCTTT. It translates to CASTPSGQEAFF.

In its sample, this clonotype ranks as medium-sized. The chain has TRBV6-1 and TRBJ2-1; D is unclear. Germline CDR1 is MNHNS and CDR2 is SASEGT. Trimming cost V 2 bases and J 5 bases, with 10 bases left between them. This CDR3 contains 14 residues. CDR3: CASSEIGPNNEQFF. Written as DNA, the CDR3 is TGTGCCAGCAGTGAAATTGGTCCGAACAATGAGCAGTTCTTC.

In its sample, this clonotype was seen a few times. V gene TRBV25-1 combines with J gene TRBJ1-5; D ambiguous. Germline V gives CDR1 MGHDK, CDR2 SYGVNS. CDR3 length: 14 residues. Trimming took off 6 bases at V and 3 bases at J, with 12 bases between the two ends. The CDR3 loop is CASSGGGVNQPQHF. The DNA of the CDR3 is TGTGCCAGCAGCGGTGGTGGGGTCAATCAGCCCCAGCATTTT.

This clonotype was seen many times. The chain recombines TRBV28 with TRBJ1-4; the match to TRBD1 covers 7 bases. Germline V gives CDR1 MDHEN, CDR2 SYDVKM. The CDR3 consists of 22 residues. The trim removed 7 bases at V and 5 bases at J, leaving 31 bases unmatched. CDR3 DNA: TGTGCCAGCACCTCCTTCCGACAACTCGCCGAGGGGGCTCTAAGGGGCAATGAAAAACTGTTTTTT. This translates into CASTSFRQLAEGALRGNEKLFF. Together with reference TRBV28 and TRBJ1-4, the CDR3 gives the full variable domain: DVKVTQSSRYLVKRTGEKVFLECVQDMDHENMFWYRQDPGLGLRLIYFSYDVKMKEKGDIPEGYSVSREKKERFSLILESASTNQTSMYLCASTSFRQLAEGALRGNEKLFFGSGTQLSVL.

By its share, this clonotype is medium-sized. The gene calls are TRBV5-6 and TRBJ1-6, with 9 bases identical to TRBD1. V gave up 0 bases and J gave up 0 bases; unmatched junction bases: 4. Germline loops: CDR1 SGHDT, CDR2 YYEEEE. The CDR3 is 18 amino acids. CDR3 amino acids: CASSLATGGFSYNSPLHF. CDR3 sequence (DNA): TGTGCCAGCAGCTTGGCGACAGGGGGATTCTCCTATAATTCACCCCTCCACTTT.

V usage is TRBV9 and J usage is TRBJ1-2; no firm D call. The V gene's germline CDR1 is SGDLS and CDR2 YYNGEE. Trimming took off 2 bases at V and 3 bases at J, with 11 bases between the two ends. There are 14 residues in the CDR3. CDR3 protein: CASSVTSNDYGYTF. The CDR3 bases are TGTGCCAGCAGCGTGACTTCTAACGACTATGGCTACACCTTC.

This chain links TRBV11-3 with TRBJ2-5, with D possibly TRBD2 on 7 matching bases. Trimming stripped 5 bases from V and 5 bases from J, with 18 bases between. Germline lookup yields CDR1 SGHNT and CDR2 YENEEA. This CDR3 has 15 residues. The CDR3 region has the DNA TGTGCCAGCAGCCCTCGGGTGGGGGGGCGCGAGACCCAGTACTTC. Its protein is CASSPRVGGRETQYF.